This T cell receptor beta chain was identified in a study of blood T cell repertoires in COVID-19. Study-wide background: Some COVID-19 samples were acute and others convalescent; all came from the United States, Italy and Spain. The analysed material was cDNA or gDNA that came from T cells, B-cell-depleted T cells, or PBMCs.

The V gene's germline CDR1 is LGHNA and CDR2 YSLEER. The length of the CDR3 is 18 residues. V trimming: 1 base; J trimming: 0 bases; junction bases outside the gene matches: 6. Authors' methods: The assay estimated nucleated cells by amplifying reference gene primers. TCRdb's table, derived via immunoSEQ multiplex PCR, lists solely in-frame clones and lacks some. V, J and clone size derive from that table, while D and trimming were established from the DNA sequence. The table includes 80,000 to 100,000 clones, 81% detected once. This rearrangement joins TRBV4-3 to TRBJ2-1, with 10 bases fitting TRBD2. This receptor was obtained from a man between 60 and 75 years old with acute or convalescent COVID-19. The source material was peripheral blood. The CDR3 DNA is TGCGCCAGCAGCCAAGTAGGAGCGGGAGGGAGCTCCTACAATGAGCAGTTCTTC. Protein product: CASSQVGAGGSSYNEQFF.